Detailed here is one T cell receptor beta chain. This entry is derived from a study of blood T cell repertoires in COVID-19. Study at large: Samples representing acute and convalescent COVID-19 were sourced from the United States, Italy and Spain. In each case, the material was cDNA or gDNA derived from T cells, B-cell-depleted T cells, or PBMCs.

V lost 5 bases, J lost 4 bases, and 12 bases lay in between. The CDR3 is 13 amino acids. Sequenced by immunoSEQ multiplex PCR; TCRdb stores in-frame clones only, minus some. The sample has about 98,000 clones; 91% are singletons. The sequence came from a man between 18 and 29 years old with acute or convalescent COVID-19. The rearrangement joins TRBV12-3 or TRBV12-4 to TRBJ2-7; possibly TRBD2 for D (7 bases). Sequencing used peripheral blood. The CDR3 loop reads CASSRGGIYEQYF. The DNA for the CDR3 is TGTGCCAGCAGTAGGGGGGGTATATACGAGCAGTACTTC.